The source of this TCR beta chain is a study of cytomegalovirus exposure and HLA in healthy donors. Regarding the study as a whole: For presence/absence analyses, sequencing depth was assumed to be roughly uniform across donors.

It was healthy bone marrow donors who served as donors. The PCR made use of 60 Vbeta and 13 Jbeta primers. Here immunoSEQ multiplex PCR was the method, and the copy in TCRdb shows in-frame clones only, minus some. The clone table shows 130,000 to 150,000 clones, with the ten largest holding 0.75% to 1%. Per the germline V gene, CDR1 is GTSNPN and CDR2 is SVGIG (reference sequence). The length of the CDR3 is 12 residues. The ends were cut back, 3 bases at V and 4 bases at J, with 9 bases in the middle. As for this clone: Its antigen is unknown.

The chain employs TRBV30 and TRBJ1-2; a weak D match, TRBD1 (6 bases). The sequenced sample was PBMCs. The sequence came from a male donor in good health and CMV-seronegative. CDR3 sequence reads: CAWSGTLYGYTF. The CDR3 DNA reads TGTGCCTGGAGCGGGACACTCTATGGCTACACCTTC. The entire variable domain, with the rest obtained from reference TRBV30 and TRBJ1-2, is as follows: SQTIHQWPATLVQPVGSPLSLECTVEGTSNPNLYWYRQAAGRGLQLLFYSVGIGQISSEVPQNLSASRPQDRQFILSSKKLLLSDSGFYLCAWSGTLYGYTFGSGTRLTVV.